One and the same sample provided the 29 T cell receptor beta chains below, sequenced in a study of T and B cells in COVID-19 patients. TRB rearrangements were amplified by multiplex PCR with BIOMED2 TRB-A/B primers. One entry per CDR3 protein, called by TCRdb with MiXCR from the multiplex PCR reads. The sample records about 2,300 distinct CDR3 sequences, approximately 26% being singletons. Each TRB amplification used 250-500 ng of genomic DNA from blood. The specimen sequenced was blood. The receptors originated from a human donor with active COVID-19.

By sample share, this clonotype is medium-sized (0.01 to 0.1%). This chain connects TRBV7-6 to TRBJ2-1, with 9 bases that match TRBD2. The V segment lost 5 bases and the J segment 6 bases; nucleotides outside the gene matches: 8. Germline CDR1 and CDR2: SGHVS and FNYEAQ. The CDR3 consists of 15 residues. The DNA for the CDR3 is TGTGCCAGCAGCGAGACTAGCGGAAGCCGCAATGAGCAGTTCTTC. As protein: CASSETSGSRNEQFF. Complete variable domain (other parts from reference TRBV7-6 and TRBJ2-1): GAGVSQSPRYKVTKRGQDVALRCDPISGHVSLYWYRQALGQGPEFLTYFNYEAQQDKSGLPNDRFSAERPEGSISTLTIQRTEQRDSAMYRCASSETSGSRNEQFFGPGTRLTVL.

V and J are TRBV20-1 and TRBJ2-7, with 7 nucleotides matching TRBD2. Per germline, CDR1 DFQATT and CDR2 SNEGSKA (reference sequence). There are 15 residues in the CDR3. V gave up 5 bases and J gave up 3 bases; unmatched junction bases: 13. This chain's CDR3 is CSARRLGGSSYEQYF. DNA of the CDR3: TGCAGTGCTCGTAGGTTAGGCGGGAGCAGCTACGAGCAGTACTTC.

The V and J genes are TRBV2 and TRBJ2-7; no clear D gene. The CDR3 is 14 residues long. V gave up 4 bases and J gave up 2 bases, with 12 bases separating them. CDR1 and CDR2 (germline): SNHLY, FYNNEI. The CDR3 spells CASSAMTRPYEQYF. DNA of the CDR3: TGTGCCAGCAGTGCCATGACGCGACCCTACGAGCAGTACTTC.

This clonotype was picked up a small number of times. The V call is TRBV10-3, the J call TRBJ2-1, with 13 bases that match TRBD2. The CDR3 loop spans 16 amino acids. Germline CDR1 ENHRY, CDR2 SYGVKD. Trimming at V came to 5 bases and at J to 4 bases, leaving 5 bases not matched to a gene. Here the CDR3 DNA reads TGTGCCATCAGTACCGGGACTAGCGGGGCATACAATGAGCAGTTCTTC. Amino acid sequence: CAISTGTSGAYNEQFF.

Sample share makes this clonotype medium-sized (0.01 to 0.1%). J is TRBJ2-3 and V is TRBV30; 7 nucleotides agree with TRBD2. Germline-derived CDR1 and CDR2 are GTSNPN and SVGIG (reference sequence). The CDR3 length is 15 residues. J gave up 2 bases and V 5 bases, and 10 bases lay outside the gene matches. CDR3 sequence: CAWAPSSGFTDTQYF. The CDR3 region has the DNA TGTGCCTGGGCTCCCTCTAGCGGTTTCACAGATACGCAGTATTTT.

This clonotype rates as medium-sized. The chain is built from TRBV6-5 and TRBJ2-2, with D perhaps TRBD2 (5 bases). The CDR3 consists of 15 residues. Germline loops: CDR1 MNHEY, CDR2 SVGAGI. The V gene lost 6 bases and the J gene lost 2 bases, with 13 bases spanning the gap. CDR3 sequence reads: CASSPKRLNTGELFF. In nucleotides, the CDR3 is TGTGCCAGCAGCCCCAAGCGGCTTAACACCGGGGAGCTGTTTTTT.

This rearrangement joins TRBV27 to TRBJ1-1; possible D gene TRBD1, 6 bases. This CDR3 region has 14 residues. V lost 6 bases to trimming and J lost 0 bases, with 11 bases between them. Germline CDR1 and CDR2: MNHEY and SMNVEV (reference sequence). The CDR3 reads CASSRDKMNTEAFF. CDR3 DNA sequence: TGTGCCAGCAGCCGGGACAAGATGAACACTGAAGCTTTCTTT.

Sample share makes this clonotype medium-sized. At one end, the junction sequence differs from germline, possibly due to a read error. The chain is built from TRBV5-6 and TRBJ2-2; TRBD1 matches at 9 bases. The CDR3 is 16 residues long. Germline V lookup: CDR1 SGHDT, CDR2 YYEEEE. DNA for the CDR3: TGTGCCAGCAGCTTTCGGGGGACAGGGAACTCCGGGGAGCTGTTTTTT. Its translation is CASSFRGTGNSGELFF.

Judged by abundance, this clonotype is medium-sized. The CDR3 region has the DNA TGTGCCAGCTCCGAGGGACGGACCGACTACGAGCAGTACTTC. Protein product: CASSEGRTDYEQYF. The gene calls are TRBV18 and TRBJ2-7; D possibly uses TRBD1 or TRBD2 (5 bases each). This CDR3 has 14 amino acids. Germline V gene lookup returns CDR1 KGHSH and CDR2 LQKENI. Trimming removed 6 bases at V and 3 bases at J, with 15 bases between.

This clonotype is medium-sized. The chain carries TRBV6-5 and TRBJ2-1; 7 bases are a match to TRBD2. This CDR3 has 15 amino acids. Trimming at V came to 2 bases and at J to 6 bases, leaving 7 bases not matched to a gene. CDR1 and CDR2 from the germline V gene are MNHEY and SVGAGI. For the CDR3, the DNA is TGTGCCAGCAGTTACGCTGCGGGAGCCCTCAATGAGCAGTTCTTC. As protein: CASSYAAGALNEQFF.

This clonotype came up a few times. The V gene is TRBV19, the J gene TRBJ1-1; D call uncertain. The V gene's germline CDR1 is LNHDA and CDR2 SQIVND (reference sequence). The CDR3 runs to 17 residues. Trimming cost V 0 bases and J 0 bases, with 14 bases left between them. The CDR3 DNA is TGTGCCAGTAGTATAGAACTCGATCTAGTGATGAACACTGAAGCTTTCTTT. Protein product: CASSIELDLVMNTEAFF.

This clonotype ranks as hyperexpanded (1% or more). This chain connects TRBV19 to TRBJ2-3, with 7 bases identical to TRBD1. This CDR3 is 14 amino acids long. Trimming removed 4 bases from V and 1 base from J; junction bases left unmatched: 2. The germline CDR1 and CDR2 sequences are LNHDA and SQIVND (reference sequence). The CDR3 here is CASSRQGRTDTQYF. The CDR3 DNA reads as TGTGCCAGTAGTAGACAGGGCCGCACAGATACGCAGTATTTT.

A few counts support this clonotype. The chain couples TRBV6-1 to TRBJ2-7, with a possible D match to TRBD2 (5 bases). CDR1 and CDR2 (germline): MNHNS, SASEGT. The V end lost 6 bases, the J end lost 2 bases, and 20 bases lay between the germline ends. The CDR3 loop spans 16 amino acids. The CDR3 sequence is CASRVDKRGGTYEQYF. The CDR3 DNA is TGTGCCAGCAGGGTTGACAAACGGGGTGGGACCTACGAGCAGTACTTC.

The J gene is TRBJ1-3, the V gene TRBV18; D might be TRBD1 (5 bases). V was pared by 3 bases and J by 0 bases, with 18 bases between. Germline assignment: CDR1 KGHSH and CDR2 LQKENI. This CDR3 spans 18 amino acids. CDR3 sequence reads: CASSPLIRGKHSGNTIYF. CDR3 in DNA: TGTGCCAGCTCACCCCTCATCCGGGGCAAACACTCTGGAAACACCATATATTTT.

The gene calls are TRBV18 and TRBJ1-5, with 11 nucleotides matching TRBD1. J gave up 0 bases and V 4 bases, and 2 bases lay outside the gene matches. The CDR3 consists of 16 residues. Per germline, CDR1 KGHSH and CDR2 LQKENI. Here the CDR3 reads CASSLGTGGSNQPQHF. CDR3 DNA sequence: TGTGCCAGCTCACTCGGGACAGGGGGTAGCAATCAGCCCCAGCATTTT.

This clonotype ranks as medium-sized. The V call is TRBV27, the J call TRBJ2-6, with D possibly TRBD1 on 5 matching bases. CDR1 and CDR2 from the germline V gene are MNHEY and SMNVEV (reference sequence). This CDR3 has 15 residues. The V gene lost 6 bases and the J gene lost 0 bases, with 9 bases spanning the gap. The CDR3 region is CASRTVSSGANVLTF. The DNA for the CDR3 is TGTGCCAGCAGGACAGTTAGCTCTGGGGCCAACGTCCTGACTTTC.

This clonotype was recorded many times. CDR3 amino acids: CASSPLDKNIQYF. CDR3 in DNA: TGTGCCAGCTCACCACTGGACAAAAACATTCAGTACTTC. V usage is TRBV18 and J usage is TRBJ2-4; no firm D call. Trimming took 1 base from V and 3 from J, leaving 4 bases between them. Per the germline V gene, CDR1 is KGHSH and CDR2 is LQKENI. The CDR3 totals 13 residues.

This clonotype was seen only a few times. The chain uses TRBV24-1 and TRBJ2-3; the match to TRBD2 covers 13 bases. There are 13 residues in the CDR3. The germline gives CDR1 KGHDR, CDR2 SFDVKD. V shed 11 bases, J shed 9 bases, and the junction held 7 bases outside the gene matches. This CDR3 reads CAIGLAGEVTQYF. The CDR3 bases are TGTGCCATCGGACTAGCGGGAGAAGTGACGCAGTATTTT.

The CDR3 DNA follows: TGTGCCAGCTCACCGGGGACTAGCGGCCTCTATGAGCAGTTCTTC. Its protein product is CASSPGTSGLYEQFF. The chain couples TRBV18 to TRBJ2-1; 11 nucleotides match TRBD2. CDR3 length equals 15 residues. The germline CDR1 and CDR2 sequences are KGHSH and LQKENI. With V trimmed by 3 bases and J by 8 bases, 6 bases remained unmatched.

The genes are TRBV7-9 and TRBJ1-5; D remains unclear. The germline gives CDR1 SEHNR, CDR2 FQNEAQ (reference sequence). Trimming took off 5 bases at V and 3 bases at J, with 5 bases between the two ends. The CDR3 extends over 12 amino acids. The CDR3 reads CASSLSNQPQHF. CDR3 nucleotides: TGTGCCAGCAGCCTTTCCAATCAGCCCCAGCATTTT.

The V gene is TRBV19, the J gene TRBJ1-2; D is undetermined. The CDR3 is made up of 14 amino acids. Germline CDR1 LNHDA, CDR2 SQIVND (reference sequence). Trimming took off 1 base at V and 0 bases at J, with 6 bases between the two ends. The CDR3 DNA follows: TGTGCCAGTAGTATAGTTCCAGCTAACTATGGCTACACCTTC. It specifies CASSIVPANYGYTF.

This clonotype was observed a few times. The chain joins TRBV12-5 to TRBJ2-1; D unresolved. Trimming removed 5 bases from V and 12 bases from J, with 8 bases in between. This CDR3 is 10 amino acids long. Germline V gene data show CDR1 as LGHNT and CDR2 as FRNRAP. CDR3 region: CASGDMRQFF. The CDR3 DNA follows: TGTGCTAGTGGTGACATGAGGCAGTTCTTC.

In this sample, this clonotype is medium-sized. The chain employs TRBV5-4 and TRBJ2-7; D is uncertain. The CDR3 sequence is 13 residues long. Germline assignment: CDR1 SGHNT and CDR2 YYREEE (reference sequence). V was clipped by 4 bases and J by 3 bases, with 11 bases between them. CDR3 amino acids: CASSPGDGYEQYF. The CDR3 nucleotides read TGTGCCAGCAGCCCTGGCGACGGCTACGAGCAGTACTTC.

V and J are TRBV19 and TRBJ2-1; D is perhaps TRBD2 (6 bases). Trimming stripped 9 bases from V and 3 bases from J, with 12 bases between. Germline V gene sequence: CDR1 LNHDA, CDR2 SQIVND (reference sequence). The length of the CDR3 is 13 residues. The CDR3 spells CASTGTLYNEQFF. The DNA of the CDR3 is TGTGCCAGCACCGGGACTCTCTACAATGAGCAGTTCTTC.

The chain combines TRBV5-4 with TRBJ1-1; the D gene is possibly TRBD1 (5 bases). Per germline, CDR1 SGHNT and CDR2 YYREEE (reference sequence). The CDR3 totals 13 residues. Trimming stripped 4 bases from V and 0 bases from J, with 7 bases between. The CDR3 loop is CASSDSLNTEAFF. Written as DNA, the CDR3 is TGTGCCAGCAGCGACAGTCTGAACACTGAAGCTTTCTTT.

V gene TRBV18 combines with J gene TRBJ2-1; 7 nucleotides match TRBD1. After removal of 1 base from V and 0 bases from J, the junction contained 15 bases not matched to a gene. Germline lookup yields CDR1 KGHSH and CDR2 LQKENI. This CDR3 has 20 amino acids. The chain's CDR3 is CASSPQVGQGVSSSYNEQFF. The CDR3 nucleotides are TGTGCCAGCTCACCACAAGTGGGGCAGGGGGTCTCGAGCTCCTACAATGAGCAGTTCTTC.

This clonotype was found a few times. V is TRBV7-2 and J is TRBJ2-4; no clear D gene. The germline V gene encodes CDR1 SGHTA and CDR2 FQGNSA. V was clipped by 5 bases and J by 0 bases, with 8 bases between them. CDR3 length: 14 residues. CDR3 sequence reads: CASSTTVAKNIQYF. The CDR3 bases are TGTGCCAGCAGCACCACAGTAGCCAAAAACATTCAGTACTTC.

This rearrangement joins TRBV21-1 to TRBJ1-6; the D call in the table, TRBD1, was not verified against the DNA. TRBV21-1 is an annotated pseudogene. The CDR3 is made up of 16 amino acids. In DNA form, the CDR3 reads TGTGCCAGCAGCAAAGTCGTGGACAGGGACAATTCACCCCTCCACTTT. It is translated as CASSKVVDRDNSPLHF.

This clonotype was picked up a small number of times. The rearrangement links TRBV5-6 to TRBJ1-4, with TRBD1 as a possible D gene (5 bases). Trimming stripped 4 bases from V and 4 bases from J, with 14 bases between. The CDR3 spans 15 residues. Germline V gene data show CDR1 as SGHDT and CDR2 as YYEEEE. CDR3 DNA: TGTGCCAGCAGCGGCAGGGCGCCTGGTAATGAAAAACTGTTTTTT. Residues: CASSGRAPGNEKLFF. Complete variable domain (other parts from reference TRBV5-6 and TRBJ1-4): DAGVTQSPTHLIKTRGQQVTLRCSPKSGHDTVSWYQQALGQGPQFIFQYYEEEERQRGNFPDRFSGHQFPNYSSELNVNALLLGDSALYLCASSGRAPGNEKLFFGSGTQLSVL.